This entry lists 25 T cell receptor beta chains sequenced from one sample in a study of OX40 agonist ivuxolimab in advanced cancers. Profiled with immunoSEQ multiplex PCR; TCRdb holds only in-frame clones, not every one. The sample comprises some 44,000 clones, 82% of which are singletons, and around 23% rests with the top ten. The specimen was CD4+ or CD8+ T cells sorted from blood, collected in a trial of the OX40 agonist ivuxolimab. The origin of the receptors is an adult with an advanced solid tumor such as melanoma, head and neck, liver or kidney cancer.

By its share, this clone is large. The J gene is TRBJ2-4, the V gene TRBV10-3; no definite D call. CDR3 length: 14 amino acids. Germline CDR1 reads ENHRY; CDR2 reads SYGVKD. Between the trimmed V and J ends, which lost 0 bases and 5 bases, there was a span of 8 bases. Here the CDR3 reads CAISESQDQNIQYF. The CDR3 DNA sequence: TGTGCCATCAGTGAGTCGCAGGACCAAAACATTCAGTACTTC.

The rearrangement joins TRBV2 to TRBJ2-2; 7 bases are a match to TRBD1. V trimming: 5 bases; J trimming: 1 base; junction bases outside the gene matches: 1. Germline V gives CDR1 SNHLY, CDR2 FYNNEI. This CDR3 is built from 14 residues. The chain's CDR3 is CASSRQGNTGELFF. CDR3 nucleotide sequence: TGTGCCAGCAGTCGACAGGGGAACACCGGGGAGCTGTTTTTT.

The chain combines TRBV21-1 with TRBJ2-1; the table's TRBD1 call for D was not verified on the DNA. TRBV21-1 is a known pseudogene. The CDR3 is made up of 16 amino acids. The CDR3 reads CASSKVTQGQADEQFF. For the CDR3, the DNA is TGTGCCAGCAGCAAAGTGACGCAGGGACAAGCGGATGAGCAGTTCTTC.

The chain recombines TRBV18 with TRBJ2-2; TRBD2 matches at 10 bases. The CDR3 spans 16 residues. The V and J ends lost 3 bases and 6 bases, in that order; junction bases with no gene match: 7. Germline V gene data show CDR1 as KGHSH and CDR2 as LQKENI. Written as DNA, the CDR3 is TGTGCCAGCTCACCCCCCCAGCTAGCGGGAGCCGGGGAGCTGTTTTTT. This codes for CASSPPQLAGAGELFF.

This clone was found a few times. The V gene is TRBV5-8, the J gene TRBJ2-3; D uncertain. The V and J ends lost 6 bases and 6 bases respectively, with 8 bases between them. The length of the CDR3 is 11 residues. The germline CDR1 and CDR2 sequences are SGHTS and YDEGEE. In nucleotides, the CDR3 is TGTGCCAGCATCGGGTGGGATACGCAGTATTTT. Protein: CASIGWDTQYF.

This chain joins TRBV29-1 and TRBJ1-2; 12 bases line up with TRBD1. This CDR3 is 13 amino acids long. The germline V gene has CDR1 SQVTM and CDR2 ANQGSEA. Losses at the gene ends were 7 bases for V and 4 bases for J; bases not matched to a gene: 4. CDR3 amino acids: CSAPGQGAYGYTF. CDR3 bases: TGCAGCGCCCCGGGACAGGGGGCCTATGGCTACACCTTC.

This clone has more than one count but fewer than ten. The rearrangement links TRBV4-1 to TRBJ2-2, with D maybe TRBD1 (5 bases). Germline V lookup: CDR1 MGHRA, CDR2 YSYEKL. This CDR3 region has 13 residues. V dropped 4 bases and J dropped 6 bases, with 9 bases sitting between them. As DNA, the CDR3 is TGCGCCAGCAGCCTCCAGGGTCCCGGGGAGCTGTTTTTT. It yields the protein CASSLQGPGELFF.

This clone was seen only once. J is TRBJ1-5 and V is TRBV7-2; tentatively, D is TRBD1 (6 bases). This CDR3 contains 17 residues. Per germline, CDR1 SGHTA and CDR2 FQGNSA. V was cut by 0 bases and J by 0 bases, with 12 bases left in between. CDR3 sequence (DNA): TGTGCCAGCAGCTTAGCTGGGGGACAAATTAGCAATCAGCCCCAGCATTTT. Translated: CASSLAGGQISNQPQHF.

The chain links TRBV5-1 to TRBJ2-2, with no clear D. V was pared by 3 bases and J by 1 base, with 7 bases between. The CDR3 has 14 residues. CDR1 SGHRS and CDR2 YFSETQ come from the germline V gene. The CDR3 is CASSSWGNTGELFF. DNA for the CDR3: TGCGCCAGCAGCTCTTGGGGGAACACCGGGGAGCTGTTTTTT.

Written as DNA, the CDR3 is TGTGCCAGCACCGTAAGAGGACTAGCGGGAGTGAGTGAGACCCAGTACTTC. This codes for CASTVRGLAGVSETQYF. This chain links TRBV7-8 with TRBJ2-5, with 13 bases identical to TRBD2. The CDR3 runs 17 residues. Unmatched junction bases numbered 13, after V lost 7 bases and J lost 5 bases. Germline lookup yields CDR1 SGHVS and CDR2 FQNEAQ.

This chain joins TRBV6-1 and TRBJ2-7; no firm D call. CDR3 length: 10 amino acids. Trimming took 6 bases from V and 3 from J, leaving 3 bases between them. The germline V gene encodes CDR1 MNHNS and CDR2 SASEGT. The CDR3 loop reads CASRDYEQYF. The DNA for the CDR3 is TGTGCCAGCAGGGACTACGAGCAGTACTTC.

The CDR3 nucleotides are TGTGCCAGCAGCTATAACAGGGATTACGAGCAGTACTTC. Translation gives CASSYNRDYEQYF. The chain is built from TRBV7-2 and TRBJ2-7; D may be TRBD1 (6 bases). Germline CDR1 SGHTA, CDR2 FQGNSA. The ends were cut back, 4 bases at V and 4 bases at J, with 11 bases in the middle. There are 13 residues in the CDR3.

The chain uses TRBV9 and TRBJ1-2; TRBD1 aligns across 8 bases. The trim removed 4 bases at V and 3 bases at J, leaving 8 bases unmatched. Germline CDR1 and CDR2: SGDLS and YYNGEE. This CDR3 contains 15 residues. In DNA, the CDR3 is TGTGCCAGCAGCTCCGGACAGGGTCGAGACTATGGCTACACCTTC. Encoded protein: CASSSGQGRDYGYTF. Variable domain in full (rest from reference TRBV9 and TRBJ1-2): DSGVTQTPKHLITATGQRVTLRCSPRSGDLSVYWYQQSLDQGLQFLIQYYNGEERAKGNILERFSAQQFPDLHSELNLSSLELGDSALYFCASSSGQGRDYGYTFGSGTRLTVV.

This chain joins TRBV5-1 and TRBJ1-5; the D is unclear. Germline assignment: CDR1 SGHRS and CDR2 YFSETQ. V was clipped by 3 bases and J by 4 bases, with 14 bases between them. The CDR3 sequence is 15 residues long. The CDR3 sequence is CASSSSPDRNQPQHF. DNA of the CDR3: TGCGCCAGCAGCTCCTCACCAGACCGTAATCAGCCCCAGCATTTT. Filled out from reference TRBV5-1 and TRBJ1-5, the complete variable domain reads KAGVTQTPRYLIKTRGQQVTLSCSPISGHRSVSWYQQTPGQGLQFLFEYFSETQRNKGNFPGRFSGRQFSNSRSEMNVSTLELGDSALYLCASSSSPDRNQPQHFGDGTRLSIL.

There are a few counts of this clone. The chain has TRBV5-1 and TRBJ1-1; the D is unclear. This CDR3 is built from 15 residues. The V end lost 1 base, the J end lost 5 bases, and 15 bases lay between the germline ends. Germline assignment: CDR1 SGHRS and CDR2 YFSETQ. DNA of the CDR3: TGCGCCAGCAGCTTGACGTTAGAGGGAAGTACTGAAGCTTTCTTT. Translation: CASSLTLEGSTEAFF.

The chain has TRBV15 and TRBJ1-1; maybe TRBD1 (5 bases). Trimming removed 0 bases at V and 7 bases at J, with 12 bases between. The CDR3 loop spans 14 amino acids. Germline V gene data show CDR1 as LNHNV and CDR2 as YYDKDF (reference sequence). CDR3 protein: CATSRDLDTYEAFF. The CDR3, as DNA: TGTGCCACCAGCAGAGATCTGGACACTTATGAAGCTTTCTTT.

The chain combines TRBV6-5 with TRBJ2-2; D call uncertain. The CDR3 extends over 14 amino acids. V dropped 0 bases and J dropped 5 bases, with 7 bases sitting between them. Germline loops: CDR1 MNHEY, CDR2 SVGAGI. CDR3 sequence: CASSYSDPTGELFF. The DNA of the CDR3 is TGTGCCAGCAGTTACTCAGACCCTACCGGGGAGCTGTTTTTT.

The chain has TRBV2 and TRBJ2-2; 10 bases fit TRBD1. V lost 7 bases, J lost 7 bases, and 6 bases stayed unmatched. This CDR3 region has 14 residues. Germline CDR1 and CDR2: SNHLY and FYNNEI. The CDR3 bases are TGTGCCAGCACCGGGACAGGGGACGTCGGGGAGCTGTTTTTT. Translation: CASTGTGDVGELFF.

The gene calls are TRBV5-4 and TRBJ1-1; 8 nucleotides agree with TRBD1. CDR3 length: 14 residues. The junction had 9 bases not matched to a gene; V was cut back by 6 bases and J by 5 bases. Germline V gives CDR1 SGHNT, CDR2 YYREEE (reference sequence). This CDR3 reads CASNRDRGGTEAFF. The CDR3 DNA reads TGTGCCAGCAACCGAGACAGGGGAGGAACTGAAGCTTTCTTT.

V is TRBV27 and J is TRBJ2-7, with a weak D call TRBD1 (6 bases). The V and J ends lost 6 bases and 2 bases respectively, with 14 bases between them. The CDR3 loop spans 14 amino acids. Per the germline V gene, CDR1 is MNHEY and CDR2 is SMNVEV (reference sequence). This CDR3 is CASSIQGFAYEQYF. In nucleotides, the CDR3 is TGTGCCAGCAGCATACAGGGTTTCGCCTACGAGCAGTACTTC.

In DNA form, the CDR3 reads TGCGCCAGCAGCTTCCTTTCGACTTTGCCTTTCGATGGGCAGTTCTTC. This gives the protein CASSFLSTLPFDGQFF. The chain is built from TRBV5-1 and TRBJ2-1; no clear D gene. CDR3 length equals 16 residues. The V gene's germline CDR1 is SGHRS and CDR2 YFSETQ. V lost 2 bases to trimming and J lost 12 bases, with 24 bases between them.

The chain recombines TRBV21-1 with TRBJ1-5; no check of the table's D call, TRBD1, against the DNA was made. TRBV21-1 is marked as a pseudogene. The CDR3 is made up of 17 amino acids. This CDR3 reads CAILRDRGQDSNQPQHF. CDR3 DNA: TGTGCCATACTTCGGGACAGGGGGCAAGATAGCAATCAGCCCCAGCATTTT.

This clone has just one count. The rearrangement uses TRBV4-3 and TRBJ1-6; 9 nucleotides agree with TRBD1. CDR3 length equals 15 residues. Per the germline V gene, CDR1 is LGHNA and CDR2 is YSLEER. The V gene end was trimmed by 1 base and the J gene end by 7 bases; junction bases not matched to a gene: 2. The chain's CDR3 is CASSQAGTGNSPLHF. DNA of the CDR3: TGCGCCAGCAGCCAAGCCGGGACAGGGAATTCACCCCTCCACTTT.

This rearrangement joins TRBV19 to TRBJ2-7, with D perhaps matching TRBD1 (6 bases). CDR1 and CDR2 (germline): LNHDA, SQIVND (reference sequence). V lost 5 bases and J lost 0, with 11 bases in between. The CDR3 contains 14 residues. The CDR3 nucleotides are TGTGCCAGTAGTCCGCAGGGGAGCTCCTACGAGCAGTACTTC. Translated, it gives CASSPQGSSYEQYF.

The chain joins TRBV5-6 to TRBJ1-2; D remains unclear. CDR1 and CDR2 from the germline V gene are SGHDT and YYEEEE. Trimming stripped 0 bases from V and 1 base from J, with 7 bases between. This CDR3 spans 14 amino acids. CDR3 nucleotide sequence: TGTGCCAGCAGCTTGGGACGAAATAACTATGGCTACACCTTC. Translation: CASSLGRNNYGYTF.